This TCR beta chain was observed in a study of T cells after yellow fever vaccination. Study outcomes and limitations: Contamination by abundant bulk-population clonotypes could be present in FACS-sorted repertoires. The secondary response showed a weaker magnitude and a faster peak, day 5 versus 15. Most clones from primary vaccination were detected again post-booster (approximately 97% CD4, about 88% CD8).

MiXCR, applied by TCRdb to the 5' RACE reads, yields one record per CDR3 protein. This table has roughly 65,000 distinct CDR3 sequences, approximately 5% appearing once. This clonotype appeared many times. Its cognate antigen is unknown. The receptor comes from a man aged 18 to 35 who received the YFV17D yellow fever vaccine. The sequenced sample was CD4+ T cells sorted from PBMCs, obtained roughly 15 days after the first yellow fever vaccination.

CDR3 residues: CASSVGLARALTYNEQFF. For the CDR3, the DNA is TGTGCCAGCAGCGTTGGGCTAGCTCGGGCTCTGACCTACAATGAGCAGTTCTTC. V is TRBV9 and J is TRBJ2-1; D possibly corresponds to TRBD2 (5 bases). CDR1 is SGDLS and CDR2 is YYNGEE in the germline V gene. There are 18 residues in the CDR3. The germline V and J ends were trimmed by 2 bases and 2 bases, with 20 bases remaining between them. The complete variable domain, with remaining parts taken from reference TRBV9 and TRBJ2-1, reads DSGVTQTPKHLITATGQRVTLRCSPRSGDLSVYWYQQSLDQGLQFLIQYYNGEERAKGNILERFSAQQFPDLHSELNLSSLELGDSALYFCASSVGLARALTYNEQFFGPGTRLTVL.